Given below is one TCR beta chain in context. This sample was taken from a study of spatial heterogeneity in lung cancer. Described time point: sample taken at primary tumor resection. No cell sorting; template was whole RNA from tumor, lung tissue or PBMC. The V end was cut by 4 bases, the J end by 2 bases, with 14 bases between. Germline V gene data show CDR1 as SGHDT and CDR2 as YYEEEE. This CDR3 region has 15 residues. TCRdb used MiXCR to reprocess the 5' RACE reads, holding one entry per CDR3 protein. Altogether some 100,000 distinct CDR3 sequences are present, about an eighth being singletons, with the ten largest covering about 38%.

The chain carries TRBV5-6 and TRBJ2-3; D is possibly TRBD2 (7 bases). The source is a male donor with early-stage non-small cell lung cancer. The source was PBMCs, collected at surgery. CDR3 region: CASSRGAGTTDTQYF. The CDR3 DNA is TGTGCCAGCAGCCGGGGGGCGGGGACCACAGATACGCAGTATTTT.